Detailed here is one T cell receptor (beta chain). Its antigen is not identified. The source of the sample is a study of identical twins. A universal primer site was added by template switching, and unique molecular identifiers were carried by the cDNA. TCRdb itself ran the 5' RACE reads through MiXCR, one entry per CDR3 protein. This sample has around 490,000 distinct CDR3 sequences, with approximately 16% found just once. Trimming took 7 bases from V and 5 from J, leaving 17 bases between them. This CDR3 region has 14 residues. The V gene's germline CDR1 is SNHLY and CDR2 FYNNEI. General study points: Conclusions were based on cross-sectional statistical analysis, without following the same donors. With beta out-of-frame sequences, excess sharing by twins was weaker.

The sample was also reused in another study, on yellow fever vaccine responses in identical twins.

The origin of this receptor is a woman between 18 and 30 years old in good health. The chain joins TRBV2 to TRBJ2-5, with D possibly called TRBD1 or TRBD2 (5 bases each). Source material: CD4+ T cells sorted from blood. The CDR3 is CASNRRNLGETQYF. The CDR3 coding sequence is TGTGCCAGCAACAGGAGGAATCTTGGGGAGACCCAGTACTTC.